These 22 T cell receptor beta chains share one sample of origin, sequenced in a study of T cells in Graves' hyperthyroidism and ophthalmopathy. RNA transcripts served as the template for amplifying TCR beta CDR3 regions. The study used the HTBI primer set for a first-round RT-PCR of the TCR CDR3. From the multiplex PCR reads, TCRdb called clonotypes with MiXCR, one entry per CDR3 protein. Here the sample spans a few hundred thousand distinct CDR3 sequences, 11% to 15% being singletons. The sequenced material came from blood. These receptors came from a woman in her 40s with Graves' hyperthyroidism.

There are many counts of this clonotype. Here the CDR3 reads CASSRGMVETQYF. CDR3 bases: TGTGCCAGCAGTCGAGGGATGGTGGAGACCCAGTACTTC. This chain joins TRBV6-1 and TRBJ2-5; maybe TRBD2 (5 bases). The CDR3 extends over 13 amino acids. Trimming cost V 5 bases and J 5 bases, with 12 bases left between them. The germline V gene encodes CDR1 MNHNS and CDR2 SASEGT.

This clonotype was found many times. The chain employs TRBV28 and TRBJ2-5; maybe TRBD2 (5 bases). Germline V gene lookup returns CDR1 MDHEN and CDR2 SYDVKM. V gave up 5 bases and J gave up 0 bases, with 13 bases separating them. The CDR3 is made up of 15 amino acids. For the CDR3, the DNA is TGTGCCAGCAGTCGCGCCGGGATGTACCAAGAGACCCAGTACTTC. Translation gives CASSRAGMYQETQYF.

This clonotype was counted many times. CDR3 bases: TGTGCCAGCAGTCGCCCTCGGACAGGGGAATTGGAAAAACTGTTTTTT. This translates into CASSRPRTGELEKLFF. This sequence joins TRBV28 and TRBJ1-4, with 9 nucleotides matching TRBD1. Germline trimming cut 5 bases from V and 8 bases from J; bases unmatched to any gene: 12. There are 16 residues in the CDR3. Germline CDR1 and CDR2: MDHEN and SYDVKM.

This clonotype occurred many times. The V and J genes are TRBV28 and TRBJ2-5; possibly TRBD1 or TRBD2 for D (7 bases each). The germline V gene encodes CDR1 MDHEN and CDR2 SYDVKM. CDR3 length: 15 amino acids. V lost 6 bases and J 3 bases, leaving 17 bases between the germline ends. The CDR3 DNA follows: TGTGCCAGCAGGAGACCGACAGGGAGGGAAGAGACCCAGTACTTC. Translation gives CASRRPTGREETQYF.

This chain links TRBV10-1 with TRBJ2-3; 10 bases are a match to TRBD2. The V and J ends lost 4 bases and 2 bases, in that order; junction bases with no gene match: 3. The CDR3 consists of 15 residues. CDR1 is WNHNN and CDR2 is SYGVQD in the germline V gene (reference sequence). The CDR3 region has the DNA TGCGCCAGCAGTGGAGGACTAGCGGTCACAGATACGCAGTATTTT. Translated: CASSGGLAVTDTQYF.

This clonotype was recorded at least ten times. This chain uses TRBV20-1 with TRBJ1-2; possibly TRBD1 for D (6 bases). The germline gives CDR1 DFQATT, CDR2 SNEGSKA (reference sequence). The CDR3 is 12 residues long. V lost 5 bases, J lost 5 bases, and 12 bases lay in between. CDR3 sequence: CSAYEGGYGYTF. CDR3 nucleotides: TGCAGTGCTTACGAAGGGGGGTATGGCTACACCTTC.

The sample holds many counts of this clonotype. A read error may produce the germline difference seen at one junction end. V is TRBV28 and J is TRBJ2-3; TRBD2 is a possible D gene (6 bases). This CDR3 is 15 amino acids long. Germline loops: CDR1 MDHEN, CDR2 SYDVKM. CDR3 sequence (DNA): TGTGCCAGCAGTTATCCTAGCGAACTCACAAATACGCAGTATTTT. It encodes CASSYPSELTNTQYF.

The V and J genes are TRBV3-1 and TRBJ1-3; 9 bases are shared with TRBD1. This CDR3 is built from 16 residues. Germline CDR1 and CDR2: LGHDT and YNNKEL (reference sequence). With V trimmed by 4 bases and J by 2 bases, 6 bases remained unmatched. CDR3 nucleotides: TGTGCCAGCAGCCTTACAGGGGGCTATACTGGAAACACCATATATTTT. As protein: CASSLTGGYTGNTIYF.

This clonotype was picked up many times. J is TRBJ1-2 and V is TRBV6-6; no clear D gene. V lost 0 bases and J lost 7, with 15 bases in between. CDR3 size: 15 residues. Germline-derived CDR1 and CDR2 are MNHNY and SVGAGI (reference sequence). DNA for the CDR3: TGTGCCAGCAGTTACTCGGGCAGTGGGCCTTCTGGCTACACCTTC. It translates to CASSYSGSGPSGYTF.

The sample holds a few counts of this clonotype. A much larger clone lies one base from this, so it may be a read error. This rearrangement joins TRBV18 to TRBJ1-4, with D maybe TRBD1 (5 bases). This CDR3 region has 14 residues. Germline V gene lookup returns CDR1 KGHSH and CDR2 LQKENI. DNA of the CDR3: TGTGCCAGCCCACCGCGCAGGGAGAATGAAAAACTGTTTTTT. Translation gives CASPPRRENEKLFF.

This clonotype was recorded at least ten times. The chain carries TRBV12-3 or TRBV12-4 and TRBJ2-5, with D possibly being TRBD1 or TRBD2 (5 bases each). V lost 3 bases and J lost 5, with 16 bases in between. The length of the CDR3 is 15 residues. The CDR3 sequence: CASSFGGSRAETQYF. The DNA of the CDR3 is TGTGCCAGCAGTTTTGGGGGATCGCGTGCGGAGACCCAGTACTTC.

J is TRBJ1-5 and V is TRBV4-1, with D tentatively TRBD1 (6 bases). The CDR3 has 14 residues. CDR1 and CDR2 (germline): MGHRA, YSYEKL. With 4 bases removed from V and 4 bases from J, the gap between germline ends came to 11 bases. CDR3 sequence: CASSLGQQNQPQHF. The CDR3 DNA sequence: TGCGCCAGCAGCCTCGGACAGCAAAATCAGCCCCAGCATTTT.

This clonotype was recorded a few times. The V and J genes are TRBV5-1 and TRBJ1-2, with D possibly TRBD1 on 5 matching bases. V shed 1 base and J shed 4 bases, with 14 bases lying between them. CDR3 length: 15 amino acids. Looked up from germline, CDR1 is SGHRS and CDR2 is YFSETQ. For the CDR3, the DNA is TGCGCCAGCAGCTTGAGGGCACCCGGGGCCTATGGCTACACCTTC. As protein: CASSLRAPGAYGYTF.

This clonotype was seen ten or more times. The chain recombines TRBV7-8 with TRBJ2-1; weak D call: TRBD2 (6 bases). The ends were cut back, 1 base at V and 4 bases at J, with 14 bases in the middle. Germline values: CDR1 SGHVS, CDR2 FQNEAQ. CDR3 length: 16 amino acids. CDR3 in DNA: TGTGCCAGCAGCTTAGAAGCGCCTAGCGTTTACAATGAGCAGTTCTTC. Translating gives CASSLEAPSVYNEQFF. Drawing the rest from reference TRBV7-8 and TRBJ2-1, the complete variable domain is GAGVSQSPRYKVAKRGQDVALRCDPISGHVSLFWYQQALGQGPEFLTYFQNEAQLDKSGLPSDRFFAERPEGSVSTLKIQRTQQEDSAVYLCASSLEAPSVYNEQFFGPGTRLTVL.

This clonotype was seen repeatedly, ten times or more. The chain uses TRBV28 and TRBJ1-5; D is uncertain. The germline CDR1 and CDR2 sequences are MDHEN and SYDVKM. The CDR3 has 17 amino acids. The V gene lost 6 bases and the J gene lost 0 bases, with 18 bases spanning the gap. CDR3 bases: TGTGCCAGCAGGATTCTCGAAACTTACAATAGCAATCAGCCCCAGCATTTT. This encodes CASRILETYNSNQPQHF.

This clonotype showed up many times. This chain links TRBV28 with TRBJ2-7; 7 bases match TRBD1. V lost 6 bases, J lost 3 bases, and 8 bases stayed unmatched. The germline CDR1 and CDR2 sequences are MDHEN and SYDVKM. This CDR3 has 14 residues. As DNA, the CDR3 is TGTGCCAGCAGCCAGACAGGGTATGGCTACGAGCAGTACTTC. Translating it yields CASSQTGYGYEQYF.

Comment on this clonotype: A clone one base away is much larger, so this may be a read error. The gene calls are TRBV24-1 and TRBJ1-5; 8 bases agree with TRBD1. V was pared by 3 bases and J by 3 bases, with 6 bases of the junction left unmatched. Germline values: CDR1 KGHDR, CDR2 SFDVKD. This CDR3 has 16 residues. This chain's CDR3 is CATSDGQGLTNQPQHF. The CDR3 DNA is TGTGCCACCAGTGATGGACAGGGTCTGACCAATCAGCCCCAGCATTTT.

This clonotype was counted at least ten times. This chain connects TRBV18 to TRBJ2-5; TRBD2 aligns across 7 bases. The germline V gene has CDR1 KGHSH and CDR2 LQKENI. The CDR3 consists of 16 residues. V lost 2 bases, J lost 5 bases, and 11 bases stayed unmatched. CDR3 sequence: CASSPWASGGGETQYF. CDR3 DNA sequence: TGTGCCAGCTCACCATGGGCTAGCGGAGGCGGGGAGACCCAGTACTTC.

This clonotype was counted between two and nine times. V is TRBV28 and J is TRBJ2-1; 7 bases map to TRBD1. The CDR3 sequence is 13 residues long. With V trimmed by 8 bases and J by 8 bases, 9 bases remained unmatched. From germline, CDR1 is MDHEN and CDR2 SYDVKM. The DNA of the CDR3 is TGTGCCAGCCAGACAAGGGGGCGAGATGAGCAGTTCTTC. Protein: CASQTRGRDEQFF.

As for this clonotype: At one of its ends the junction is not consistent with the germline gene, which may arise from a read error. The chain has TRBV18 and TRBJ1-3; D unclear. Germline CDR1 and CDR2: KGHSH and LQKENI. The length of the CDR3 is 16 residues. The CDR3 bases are TGTGCCAGCCCACCACCGGCAGGTAGCTCTGGAAACACCATATATTTT. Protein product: CASPPPAGSSGNTIYF.

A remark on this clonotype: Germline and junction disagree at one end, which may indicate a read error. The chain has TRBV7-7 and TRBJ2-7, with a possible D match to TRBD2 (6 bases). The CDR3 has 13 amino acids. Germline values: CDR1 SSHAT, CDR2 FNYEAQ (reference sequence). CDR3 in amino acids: CASSFGTHYEQYF. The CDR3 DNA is TGTGCTAGCAGCTTTGGGACTCACTACGAGCAGTACTTC.

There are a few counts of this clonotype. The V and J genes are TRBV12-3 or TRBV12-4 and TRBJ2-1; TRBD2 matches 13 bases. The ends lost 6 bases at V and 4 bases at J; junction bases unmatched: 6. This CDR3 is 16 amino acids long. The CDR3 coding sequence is TGTGCCAGCAGGCCCCCGGGACTAGCGGGGTACAATGAGCAGTTCTTC. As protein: CASRPPGLAGYNEQFF.